This T cell receptor beta chain appears in the sequencing data of a study of blood T cell repertoires in COVID-19. As for the study in general: There were acute and convalescent COVID-19 samples, and they came from the United States, Italy and Spain. The cDNA or gDNA used as material had been derived from T cells, B-cell-depleted T cells, or PBMCs.

In the study's own analysis: Estimated nucleated cell counts came from reference gene primer amplification. This table comes from immunoSEQ multiplex PCR, and its TCRdb copy is limited to in-frame clones, with some not included. V and J calls and clone size are given by that table; D and trimming were obtained from the DNA. Here the sample spans about 160,000 clones, 82% being singletons. The V gene end was trimmed by 3 bases and the J gene end by 2 bases; junction bases not matched to a gene: 7. In germline, CDR1 is SGHAT, CDR2 FQDESV (reference sequence). The CDR3 covers 16 residues. This clonotype was sampled from a woman at least 80 years old with active or convalescent COVID-19. The specimen was peripheral blood. This chain connects TRBV11-1 to TRBJ2-1; the match to TRBD2 covers 7 bases. The CDR3 protein is CASSLSLAEPYNEQFF. For the CDR3, the DNA is TGTGCCAGCAGCTTGAGTCTAGCGGAGCCCTACAATGAGCAGTTCTTC.